These 15 T cell receptor beta chains originate from one sample sequenced in a study of type 1 regulatory T cells. TCRdb reprocessed the reads with MiXCR, giving one entry per CDR3 protein. The profile shows about 97,000 distinct CDR3 sequences, 25% to 40% of them singletons. The specimen sequenced was CD4+ T cells, either the whole sample or a sorted fraction (not recorded which). These receptors were obtained from a human donor in good health.

V gene TRBV7-8 combines with J gene TRBJ1-2; TRBD1 might be the D (5 bases). Per the germline V gene, CDR1 is SGHVS and CDR2 is FQNEAQ. CDR3 length: 15 residues. Between the trimmed V and J ends, which lost 5 bases and 1 base, there was a span of 14 bases. The CDR3 loop is CASSPGGVRNYGYTF. The CDR3 DNA reads TGTGCCAGCAGCCCCGGGGGGGTGCGTAACTATGGCTACACCTTC.

This clonotype was observed once. This may come from a read error, since a much larger clone is one base off. This rearrangement joins TRBV12-3 or TRBV12-4 to TRBJ2-3; 10 bases map to TRBD2. This CDR3 comprises 16 residues. V lost 3 bases, J lost 0 bases, and 3 bases stayed unmatched. The CDR3 DNA sequence: TGTGCCAGCAGTTTCGCTAGCGGGAGCAGCACAGATACGCAGTATTTT. It encodes CASSFASGSSTDTQYF.

The chain has TRBV5-1 and TRBJ2-3; 13 bases are a match to TRBD2. The CDR3 consists of 16 residues. CDR1 is SGHRS, CDR2 YFSETQ, per germline. V dropped 4 bases and J dropped 4; count of bases not matched to a gene: 6. In nucleotides, the CDR3 is TGCGCCAGCAGCCTGGGACTAGCGGGAATGGCAGATACGCAGTATTTT. Translating it yields CASSLGLAGMADTQYF.

The J gene is TRBJ2-5, the V gene TRBV7-9; possible D gene TRBD2, 6 bases. V gave up 7 bases and J gave up 5 bases, with 11 bases separating them. Germline V lookup: CDR1 SEHNR, CDR2 FQNEAQ (reference sequence). CDR3 length: 12 amino acids. In nucleotides, the CDR3 is TGTGCCAGCACCCCACGGGGGGAGACCCAGTACTTC. Translating it yields CASTPRGETQYF.

The V gene is TRBV19, the J gene TRBJ2-6, with D unresolved. Germline CDR1 reads LNHDA; CDR2 reads SQIVND (reference sequence). The V end lost 7 bases, the J end lost 0 bases, and 16 bases lay between the germline ends. The CDR3 covers 17 residues. The CDR3 DNA is TGTGCCAGTACCCCCATACCGGCCGACTCTGGGGCCAACGTCCTGACTTTC. Translating it yields CASTPIPADSGANVLTF.

This clonotype was observed a few times. This chain links TRBV6-5 with TRBJ2-1; D is ambiguous. V lost 6 bases, J lost 7 bases, and 13 bases lay in between. This CDR3 spans 13 amino acids. Germline values: CDR1 MNHEY, CDR2 SVGAGI. CDR3 DNA: TGTGCCAGCAGCCCACTCCCTCTTAATGAGCAGTTCTTC. Protein sequence: CASSPLPLNEQFF.

This clonotype turned up a few times. This chain uses TRBV6-1 with TRBJ2-6; possible D gene TRBD1, 6 bases. The CDR3 sequence is 19 residues long. V shed 2 bases and J shed 0 bases, with 17 bases lying between them. CDR1 MNHNS and CDR2 SASEGT come from the germline V gene. The CDR3 region is CASSEFGGQRSSGANVLTF. The CDR3 DNA reads as TGTGCCAGCAGTGAATTCGGTGGACAGCGGAGCTCTGGGGCCAACGTCCTGACTTTC.

This chain joins TRBV5-5 and TRBJ1-5; a possible D gene is TRBD1 (5 bases). V was clipped by 0 bases and J by 1 base, with 8 bases between them. The CDR3 has 15 amino acids. CDR1 and CDR2 (germline): SGHKS, YYEKEE (reference sequence). The CDR3 coding sequence is TGTGCCAGCAGCTTGGGGGGCTCCAGCAATCAGCCCCAGCATTTT. Protein product: CASSLGGSSNQPQHF.

The chain recombines TRBV20-1 with TRBJ1-5, with 9 bases that match TRBD1. Germline V gene data show CDR1 as DFQATT and CDR2 as SNEGSKA (reference sequence). CDR3 size: 13 residues. With 4 bases clipped from V and 7 bases from J, the junction kept 5 bases outside the gene matches. CDR3 loop: CSATTGGWQPQHF. The CDR3, as DNA: TGCAGTGCTACAACAGGGGGCTGGCAGCCCCAGCATTTT.

V gene TRBV20-1 combines with J gene TRBJ2-1; no clear D gene. The CDR3 loop spans 11 amino acids. The germline V and J ends were trimmed by 4 bases and 9 bases, with 10 bases remaining between them. Germline CDR1 reads DFQATT; CDR2 reads SNEGSKA (reference sequence). CDR3 bases: TGCAGTGCTACCCTAGACCGTGAGCAGTTCTTC. Translated: CSATLDREQFF.

Turning to this clonotype: The junction departs from the called germline gene at one end, perhaps through a read error. V and J are TRBV5-5 and TRBJ2-1; a possible D gene is TRBD2 (6 bases). The CDR3 spans 12 residues. CDR1 SGHKS and CDR2 YYEKEE come from the germline V gene (reference sequence). The CDR3 spells CASSQAPSEPFF. The CDR3 DNA reads TGTGCCAGCAGCCAGGCACCTAGCGAGCCGTTCTTC.

V usage is TRBV28 and J usage is TRBJ1-2, with 7 bases fitting TRBD1. The trim removed 5 bases at V and 8 bases at J, leaving 14 bases unmatched. The germline V gene encodes CDR1 MDHEN and CDR2 SYDVKM. The CDR3 has 15 amino acids. CDR3 DNA sequence: TGTGCCAGCAGTATCGAACAGGGGCGAGGTAGCGGCTACACCTTC. Residues: CASSIEQGRGSGYTF.

This clonotype was found a few times. The gene calls are TRBV6-2 or TRBV6-3 and TRBJ2-5; no definite D call. In germline, CDR1 is MNHEY, CDR2 SVGEGT. Trimming took off 0 bases at V and 5 bases at J, with 7 bases between the two ends. The CDR3 is 13 residues long. The DNA of the CDR3 is TGTGCCAGCAGTTACTCCGGTGGGGAGACCCAGTACTTC. This sequence encodes CASSYSGGETQYF.

The chain joins TRBV5-1 to TRBJ2-7, with 8 bases fitting TRBD1. This CDR3 region has 16 residues. The germline V gene encodes CDR1 SGHRS and CDR2 YFSETQ. Unmatched junction bases numbered 8, after V lost 1 base and J lost 2 bases. CDR3 in amino acids: CASSLTRTGPTYEQYF. The DNA of the CDR3 is TGCGCCAGCAGCTTGACCCGGACAGGGCCGACCTACGAGCAGTACTTC.

This sequence joins TRBV5-6 and TRBJ2-1; TRBD2 matches 9 bases. CDR1 and CDR2 from the germline V gene are SGHDT and YYEEEE. V was clipped by 2 bases and J by 6 bases; unmatched bases: 9. The CDR3 runs 16 residues. CDR3 loop: CASSFKGTSLSNEQFF. As DNA, the CDR3 is TGTGCCAGCAGCTTTAAAGGGACTAGCCTTTCCAATGAGCAGTTCTTC.